Presented here are 6 T cell receptor beta chains from one specimen sequenced in a study of cytomegalovirus exposure and HLA in healthy donors. Researchers ran the PCR with 60 Vbeta and 13 Jbeta primers. TCRdb's copy holds only in-frame clones and misses some; the assay was immunoSEQ multiplex PCR. The sample shows 150,000 to 200,000 clones, about two thirds of them seen only once. Sequencing was done on a sample of PBMCs. Receptor source: a man aged 30 to 45 in good health and CMV-seropositive.

The chain couples TRBV4-1 to TRBJ2-7, with 8 bases fitting TRBD1. CDR3 size: 15 residues. CDR1 and CDR2 (germline): MGHRA, YSYEKL. Germline trimming cut 1 base from V and 3 bases from J; bases unmatched to any gene: 5. The CDR3 DNA is TGCGCCAGCAGCCAAGGGGGGACAGGACTCTACGAGCAGTACTTC. Residues: CASSQGGTGLYEQYF.

This sequence joins TRBV5-6 and TRBJ1-2; no clear D gene. There are 11 residues in the CDR3. Per germline, CDR1 SGHDT and CDR2 YYEEEE. With 2 bases removed from V and 8 bases from J, the gap between germline ends came to 7 bases. The CDR3 reads CASSFYMGYTF. The DNA for the CDR3 is TGTGCCAGCAGCTTTTACATGGGCTACACCTTC.

The chain recombines TRBV28 with TRBJ2-7, with 9 bases that match TRBD2. CDR3 length: 13 residues. Germline V gene lookup returns CDR1 MDHEN and CDR2 SYDVKM. The V gene end was trimmed by 6 bases and the J gene end by 4 bases; junction bases not matched to a gene: 4. The CDR3 loop reads CASSESGRYEQYF. The CDR3 DNA reads as TGTGCCAGCAGCGAAAGCGGGAGGTACGAGCAGTACTTC.

The genes are TRBV7-6 and TRBJ1-5; 8 bases map to TRBD1. The V gene's germline CDR1 is SGHVS and CDR2 FNYEAQ. CDR3 length: 14 amino acids. The trim removed 5 bases at V and 4 bases at J, leaving 4 bases unmatched. CDR3 in amino acids: CASSTGQDNQPQHF. CDR3 sequence (DNA): TGTGCCAGCAGCACGGGACAGGATAATCAGCCCCAGCATTTT.

The gene calls are TRBV28 and TRBJ2-7; 9 nucleotides match TRBD1. Per the germline V gene, CDR1 is MDHEN and CDR2 is SYDVKM. Trimming at V came to 7 bases and at J to 0 bases, leaving 4 bases not matched to a gene. This CDR3 region has 14 residues. The CDR3 protein is CASNRDRDSYEQYF. CDR3 bases: TGTGCCAGCAACCGGGACAGGGACTCCTACGAGCAGTACTTC.

Details on this clone: The identical CDR3 is also encoded by other nucleotide sequences in the sample. The CDR3 DNA follows: TGTGCCAGCAGCGCGACAGGGAACACTGAAGCTTTCTTT. Amino acid sequence: CASSATGNTEAFF. This chain uses TRBV7-3 with TRBJ1-1, with D perhaps TRBD1 (6 bases). This CDR3 region has 13 residues. Trimming left V 5 bases short and J 1 base short, with 8 bases between. CDR1 SGHTA and CDR2 FQGTGA come from the germline V gene. The variable domain in full, completed from reference TRBV7-3 and TRBJ1-1, reads GAGVSQTPSNKVTEKGKYVELRCDPISGHTALYWYRQSLGQGPEFLIYFQGTGAADDSGLPNDRFFAVRPEGSVSTLKIQRTERGDSAVYLCASSATGNTEAFFGQGTRLTVV.